What follows is one T cell receptor beta chain and its context. Its antigen is not known. This sample is part of a study of T cell responses to AZD1222 COVID-19 vaccine. V gave up 5 bases and J gave up 0 bases, with 6 bases separating them. This CDR3 region has 13 residues. From germline, CDR1 is SGHTA and CDR2 FQGNSA. Generated by immunoSEQ multiplex PCR, the TCRdb table keeps only in-frame clones and is missing some. The data hold tens of thousands of clones, with just over 90% observed a single time. The study's findings and limits: Regions left unmutated in variants are reportedly the target of nearly half of spike-specific TCRs. CD4 TCRs covered the whole spike, strongest at regions 160-218 and 743-854. No day 14 peak samples; only post-peak repertoires were characterized. Most donors were white British and more were female, and clonal diversity was possibly underestimated.

This clonotype was sampled from an adult who received the AZD1222 COVID-19 vaccine. Sequencing was performed on peripheral blood, taken 28 days after the second AZD1222 dose. This rearrangement joins TRBV7-2 to TRBJ2-3; no definite D call. CDR3 nucleotide sequence: TGTGCCAGCAGCGCAGAGAGCACAGATACGCAGTATTTT. This sequence encodes CASSAESTDTQYF.